The 22 T cell receptor beta chains below all came from one sample that was sequenced in a study of blood T cell repertoires in COVID-19. The repertoire was sequenced with immunoSEQ multiplex PCR; TCRdb's copy has only in-frame clones and lacks some. The table lists some 220,000 clones, around four fifths of them singletons. The sequenced sample was peripheral blood. These receptor sequences come from a woman aged 55-75 years with active or convalescent COVID-19.

The V and J genes are TRBV18 and TRBJ2-6, with D possibly being TRBD1 (6 bases). The ends were cut back, 5 bases at V and 0 bases at J, with 14 bases in the middle. The germline gives CDR1 KGHSH, CDR2 LQKENI. The CDR3 runs to 17 residues. This chain's CDR3 is CASSRTDQFSGANVLTF. The CDR3, as DNA: TGTGCCAGCTCAAGGACAGACCAATTCTCTGGGGCCAACGTCCTGACTTTC.

The rearrangement uses TRBV19 and TRBJ2-1, with D possibly matching TRBD2 (5 bases). This CDR3 has 15 amino acids. Germline-derived CDR1 and CDR2 are LNHDA and SQIVND (reference sequence). Deletions cut 2 bases from V and 6 bases from J, with 14 bases between. CDR3 amino acids: CASSIHAGPFNEQFF. CDR3 DNA: TGTGCCAGTAGTATACATGCGGGTCCCTTCAATGAGCAGTTCTTC.

The chain carries TRBV7-6 and TRBJ2-1; possible D gene TRBD2, 5 bases. V was cut by 5 bases and J by 10 bases, with 6 bases left in between. The CDR3 runs 10 residues. In germline, CDR1 is SGHVS, CDR2 FNYEAQ. The CDR3 spells CASSGGEQFF. CDR3 nucleotide sequence: TGTGCCAGCAGCGGCGGGGAGCAGTTCTTC.

The chain links TRBV18 to TRBJ2-3; 12 nucleotides line up with TRBD2. The CDR3 extends over 16 amino acids. Germline CDR1 reads KGHSH; CDR2 reads LQKENI. The V and J ends lost 3 bases and 1 base, in that order; junction bases with no gene match: 2. The CDR3 bases are TGTGCCAGCTCACCGTGGACTAGCGGGGGCACAGATACGCAGTATTTT. Its protein product is CASSPWTSGGTDTQYF.

The CDR3 protein is CASSVGRGGSSYNEQFF. In DNA form, the CDR3 reads TGTGCCAGCAGCGTAGGGCGGGGGGGTAGCTCCTACAATGAGCAGTTCTTC. The V call is TRBV9, the J call TRBJ2-1; 9 bases are a match to TRBD2. This CDR3 is 17 amino acids long. V lost 0 bases, J lost 0 bases, and 4 bases stayed unmatched. Germline V gives CDR1 SGDLS, CDR2 YYNGEE.

This clone has at least ten counts. CDR3 amino acids: CASSRSGRGADTQYF. In nucleotides, the CDR3 is TGTGCCAGCAGCCGTAGCGGGAGAGGGGCAGATACGCAGTATTTT. The chain carries TRBV6-5 and TRBJ2-3; 9 nucleotides agree with TRBD2. The junction had 8 bases not matched to a gene; V was cut back by 6 bases and J by 4 bases. The germline CDR1 and CDR2 sequences are MNHEY and SVGAGI. This CDR3 spans 15 amino acids.

The chain is built from TRBV19 and TRBJ2-7; a possible D gene is TRBD1 (5 bases). This CDR3 is built from 14 residues. Germline CDR1 and CDR2: LNHDA and SQIVND (reference sequence). V was cut by 2 bases and J by 3 bases, with 11 bases left in between. Here the CDR3 reads CASSIQGLGYEQYF. The CDR3, as DNA: TGTGCCAGTAGTATACAGGGTTTGGGCTACGAGCAGTACTTC.

In its sample, this clone was seen a few times. V and J are TRBV7-9 and TRBJ1-2, with D hard to call. In germline, CDR1 is SEHNR, CDR2 FQNEAQ (reference sequence). The germline V and J ends were trimmed by 3 bases and 8 bases, with 10 bases remaining between them. This CDR3 comprises 12 residues. The CDR3 is CASSFETEGYTF. Here the CDR3 DNA reads TGTGCCAGCAGCTTCGAGACTGAGGGCTACACCTTC.

The chain has TRBV6-6 and TRBJ1-1, with D hard to call. Per the germline V gene, CDR1 is MNHNY and CDR2 is SVGAGI (reference sequence). The CDR3 totals 14 residues. V was cut by 0 bases and J by 1 base, with 6 bases left in between. The CDR3 here is CASSYSPGNTEAFF. Here the CDR3 DNA reads TGTGCCAGCAGTTACTCACCCGGGAACACTGAAGCTTTCTTT.

The genes are TRBV6-5 and TRBJ1-3; D remains unclear. Trimming took 6 bases from V and 0 from J, leaving 6 bases between them. Germline CDR1 is MNHEY and CDR2 is SVGAGI. The length of the CDR3 is 13 residues. The CDR3 DNA is TGTGCCAGCAGGGCTCGCTCTGGAAACACCATATATTTT. Its protein product is CASRARSGNTIYF.

The chain couples TRBV7-2 to TRBJ2-3; 12 positions match TRBD2. Germline CDR1 is SGHTA and CDR2 is FQGNSA. CDR3 length: 15 residues. V dropped 5 bases and J dropped 5; count of bases not matched to a gene: 5. As DNA, the CDR3 is TGTGCCAGCAGCCCTAGCGGGGGGGGACGAGATACGCAGTATTTT. Translating it yields CASSPSGGGRDTQYF.

The chain couples TRBV5-1 to TRBJ1-2; D might be TRBD1 (5 bases). V was shortened by 0 bases and J by 6 bases, with 9 bases between the two germline ends. Germline V gives CDR1 SGHRS, CDR2 YFSETQ. CDR3 length: 13 residues. CDR3 nucleotides: TGCGCCAGCAGCTTGGGACAGCTGGATGGCTACACCTTC. As protein: CASSLGQLDGYTF.

The rearrangement links TRBV7-9 to TRBJ2-1, with D unclear. CDR1 and CDR2 (germline): SEHNR, FQNEAQ (reference sequence). This CDR3 has 12 residues. Trimming took 5 bases from V and 4 from J, leaving 6 bases between them. The DNA of the CDR3 is TGTGCCAGCAGCGTGACTTACAATGAGCAGTTCTTC. Translating gives CASSVTYNEQFF.

A few counts support this clone. The V gene is TRBV3-1 (or the pseudogene TRBV3-2), the J gene TRBJ2-7; weak D call: TRBD1 (6 bases). This CDR3 is built from 15 residues. Germline V lookup: CDR1 LGHDT, CDR2 YNNKEL (reference sequence). V was clipped by 1 base and J by 5 bases, with 15 bases between them. DNA for the CDR3: TGTGCCAGCAGCCAAGGGGGACACCCCACTAACGAGCAGTACTTC. This sequence encodes CASSQGGHPTNEQYF.

CDR3 protein: CASSFQGNQPQHF. DNA of the CDR3: TGTGCCAGCAGCTTTCAGGGCAATCAGCCCCAGCATTTT. This chain connects TRBV6-5 to TRBJ1-5; no clear D. This CDR3 is built from 13 residues. Trimming took 6 bases from V and 2 from J, leaving 8 bases between them. Per the germline V gene, CDR1 is MNHEY and CDR2 is SVGAGI.

V usage is TRBV19 and J usage is TRBJ2-2; no definite D call. Looked up from germline, CDR1 is LNHDA and CDR2 is SQIVND (reference sequence). V lost 7 bases, J lost 3 bases, and 15 bases lay in between. The CDR3 covers 15 residues. As DNA, the CDR3 is TGTGCCAGTAATGGGCGTGAAAAGGACACCGGGGAGCTGTTTTTT. This encodes CASNGREKDTGELFF.

The chain joins TRBV5-1 to TRBJ1-1; 7 bases agree with TRBD1. The length of the CDR3 is 15 residues. Trimming cost V 1 base and J 7 bases; bases outside gene matches: 10. CDR1 SGHRS and CDR2 YFSETQ come from the germline V gene. CDR3 in amino acids: CASSLSPTRQGEAFF. Here the CDR3 DNA reads TGCGCCAGCAGCTTGTCCCCCACTAGACAGGGTGAAGCTTTCTTT. The complete variable domain, with remaining parts taken from reference TRBV5-1 and TRBJ1-1, reads KAGVTQTPRYLIKTRGQQVTLSCSPISGHRSVSWYQQTPGQGLQFLFEYFSETQRNKGNFPGRFSGRQFSNSRSEMNVSTLELGDSALYLCASSLSPTRQGEAFFGQGTRLTVV.

This clone occurred once. In DNA, the CDR3 is TGTGCCACGTCACGCAAGGCTGGGGTAGGGGCTGAAGCTTTCTTT. Its translation: CATSRKAGVGAEAFF. The chain couples TRBV15 to TRBJ1-1; possible D gene TRBD1, 5 bases. The CDR3 runs to 15 residues. V lost 9 bases to trimming and J lost 6 bases, with 23 bases between them. The germline V gene encodes CDR1 LNHNV and CDR2 YYDKDF (reference sequence).

The V gene is TRBV21-1, the J gene TRBJ2-7; the D segment call TRBD2 is taken from the table without a DNA check. TRBV21-1 is listed as a pseudogene. The CDR3 sequence is 17 residues long. The CDR3 loop reads CASSPDGLAGDRSEQYV. DNA of the CDR3: TGTGCCAGCAGCCCTGATGGGCTAGCGGGGGACCGAAGCGAGCAGTACGTC.

The chain joins TRBV10-3 to TRBJ2-3, with TRBD1 matching 12 bases. The length of the CDR3 is 17 residues. CDR1 is ENHRY and CDR2 is SYGVKD in the germline V gene. V trimming: 5 bases; J trimming: 3 bases; junction bases outside the gene matches: 9. CDR3 residues: CAISTAGQGAPTDTQYF. CDR3 sequence (DNA): TGTGCCATCAGTACCGCGGGACAGGGGGCGCCTACAGATACGCAGTATTTT.

The chain carries TRBV7-2 and TRBJ2-2; TRBD1 is a possible D gene (5 bases). Germline V lookup: CDR1 SGHTA, CDR2 FQGNSA. This CDR3 has 13 amino acids. Trimming removed 1 base at V and 13 bases at J, with 13 bases between. CDR3 in amino acids: CASSLDSYQGLFF. Here the CDR3 DNA reads TGTGCCAGCAGCTTAGACAGCTACCAGGGGCTGTTTTTT. Supplemented by reference TRBV7-2 and TRBJ2-2, the full variable domain reads GAGVSQSPSNKVTEKGKDVELRCDPISGHTALYWYRQSLGQGLEFLIYFQGNSAPDKSGLPSDRFSAERTGGSVSTLTIQRTQQEDSAVYLCASSLDSYQGLFFGEGSRLTVL.

The gene calls are TRBV9 and TRBJ1-6; maybe TRBD1 (5 bases). The CDR3 has 15 amino acids. Germline CDR1 is SGDLS and CDR2 is YYNGEE. The V end was cut by 0 bases, the J end by 9 bases, with 13 bases between. CDR3 region: CASSVAGGEGSPLHF. CDR3 DNA: TGTGCCAGCAGCGTAGCAGGAGGGGAAGGTTCACCCCTCCACTTT. Combining the CDR3 with reference TRBV9 and TRBJ1-6 gives the whole variable domain DSGVTQTPKHLITATGQRVTLRCSPRSGDLSVYWYQQSLDQGLQFLIQYYNGEERAKGNILERFSAQQFPDLHSELNLSSLELGDSALYFCASSVAGGEGSPLHFGNGTRLTVT.